These 23 T cell receptor beta chains came from one sample sequenced in a study of PD-1 blockade in mismatch repair-deficient tumors. Generated by immunoSEQ multiplex PCR, the TCRdb table keeps only in-frame clones and is missing some. The sample contains 80,000 to 100,000 clones, 81% of which appear only once. The starting material was peripheral blood, obtained 12 weeks after starting pembrolizumab. The receptor source for this set is an adult with mismatch repair-deficient cancer.

This chain uses TRBV6-6 with TRBJ2-7; TRBD1 might be the D (6 bases). Germline loops: CDR1 MNHNY, CDR2 SVGAGI (reference sequence). This CDR3 spans 14 amino acids. V was trimmed by 3 bases and J by 2 bases, leaving 11 bases between them. The CDR3 region is CASSYGGPTYEQYF. DNA of the CDR3: TGTGCCAGCAGTTATGGGGGCCCCACCTACGAGCAGTACTTC.

The chain recombines TRBV5-6 with TRBJ2-7; D not certain. The CDR3 sequence is 16 residues long. Trimming shortened V by 3 bases and J by 0 bases, and 16 bases separated the two germline ends. Germline lookup yields CDR1 SGHDT and CDR2 YYEEEE. CDR3 protein: CASSSPGAVSSYEQYF. The CDR3 DNA reads TGTGCCAGCAGCTCCCCGGGTGCGGTAAGCTCCTACGAGCAGTACTTC.

This chain connects TRBV4-3 to TRBJ1-1; possible D gene TRBD1, 6 bases. This CDR3 is built from 16 residues. Germline lookup yields CDR1 LGHNA and CDR2 YSLEER. V lost 3 bases and J lost 0, with 14 bases in between. This CDR3 is CASSQYFTGLNTEAFF. As DNA, the CDR3 is TGCGCCAGCAGCCAGTATTTTACAGGGTTGAACACTGAAGCTTTCTTT.

The chain combines TRBV9 with TRBJ1-1; D is perhaps TRBD1 (5 bases). Trimming cost V 0 bases and J 0 bases, with 9 bases left between them. Germline CDR1 and CDR2: SGDLS and YYNGEE. The CDR3 extends over 15 amino acids. DNA for the CDR3: TGTGCCAGCAGCGTAGGCGGGGGAGTGAACACTGAAGCTTTCTTT. Encoded protein: CASSVGGGVNTEAFF.

This chain joins TRBV5-1 and TRBJ2-5; D perhaps matches TRBD1 (7 bases). This CDR3 has 13 amino acids. CDR1 and CDR2 (germline): SGHRS, YFSETQ. V lost 4 bases and J lost 4, with 11 bases in between. As DNA, the CDR3 is TGCGCCAGCAGCGCCCAGGGGGGAGAGACCCAGTACTTC. The encoded protein is CASSAQGGETQYF.

This clone was found a few times. J is TRBJ2-5 and V is TRBV9, with TRBD2 matching 10 bases. V shed 3 bases, J shed 5 bases, and the junction held 13 bases outside the gene matches. There are 17 residues in the CDR3. Germline lookup yields CDR1 SGDLS and CDR2 YYNGEE. CDR3 coding DNA: TGTGCCAGCAGCGCTAGCGGGAGCGGGACCCACTGGGAGACCCAGTACTTC. It codes for CASSASGSGTHWETQYF.

The CDR3: CASSYLDGNQPQHF. The CDR3 DNA is TGTGCCAGCAGTTACTTGGACGGCAATCAGCCCCAGCATTTT. The chain is built from TRBV6-6 and TRBJ1-5, with no clear D. The V and J ends lost 1 base and 2 bases respectively, with 6 bases between them. Germline V gene lookup returns CDR1 MNHNY and CDR2 SVGAGI (reference sequence). This CDR3 spans 14 amino acids.

This clone was seen more than once but under ten times. This chain joins TRBV2 and TRBJ1-5; unclear D gene. V lost 6 bases, J lost 0 bases, and 12 bases lay in between. Per germline, CDR1 SNHLY and CDR2 FYNNEI. The CDR3 is made up of 15 amino acids. The CDR3 sequence is CASRVEGDSNQPQHF. CDR3 DNA sequence: TGTGCCAGCAGGGTGGAGGGTGATAGCAATCAGCCCCAGCATTTT.

This clone was counted only a few times. V is TRBV28 and J is TRBJ1-2, with D possibly being TRBD1 (6 bases). Trimming shortened V by 7 bases and J by 10 bases, and 16 bases separated the two germline ends. Germline-derived CDR1 and CDR2 are MDHEN and SYDVKM. The CDR3 spans 12 residues. This CDR3 is CASTWQGQHYTF. The CDR3 DNA reads as TGTGCCAGCACATGGCAAGGACAGCACTACACCTTC.

This chain links TRBV7-8 with TRBJ2-1; 11 bases are a match to TRBD1. CDR3 length: 15 residues. In germline, CDR1 is SGHVS, CDR2 FQNEAQ. Germline trimming cut 6 bases from V and 4 bases from J; bases unmatched to any gene: 5. The CDR3 here is CASSSGTGGYNEQFF. CDR3 bases: TGTGCCAGCAGTTCCGGGACAGGGGGTTACAATGAGCAGTTCTTC. The variable domain in full, with the rest retrieved from reference TRBV7-8 and TRBJ2-1, is GAGVSQSPRYKVAKRGQDVALRCDPISGHVSLFWYQQALGQGPEFLTYFQNEAQLDKSGLPSDRFFAERPEGSVSTLKIQRTQQEDSAVYLCASSSGTGGYNEQFFGPGTRLTVL.

This chain connects TRBV28 to TRBJ1-3; D is uncertain. Germline assignment: CDR1 MDHEN and CDR2 SYDVKM. The CDR3 has 11 amino acids. Trimming stripped 7 bases from V and 0 bases from J, with 1 base between. CDR3 DNA: TGTGCCAGCAACTCTGGAAACACCATATATTTT. Its protein is CASNSGNTIYF.

The J gene is TRBJ1-1, the V gene TRBV20-1; D is undetermined. The ends were cut back, 6 bases at V and 7 bases at J, with 12 bases in the middle. The CDR3 extends over 11 amino acids. CDR1 DFQATT and CDR2 SNEGSKA come from the germline V gene (reference sequence). For the CDR3, the DNA is TGCAGTGCCGAGGTGGGCAATGAAGCTTTCTTT. Amino acids: CSAEVGNEAFF.

The V gene is TRBV27, the J gene TRBJ2-7, with D possibly being TRBD2 (5 bases). The V and J ends lost 7 bases and 6 bases respectively, with 13 bases between them. The germline V gene has CDR1 MNHEY and CDR2 SMNVEV (reference sequence). The CDR3 has 12 residues. The DNA for the CDR3 is TGTGCCAGCAACCCTCCGGGGTCCGAGCAGTACTTC. The encoded protein is CASNPPGSEQYF.

This chain uses TRBV28 with TRBJ2-5; 7 positions match TRBD1. Trimming removed 5 bases from V and 7 bases from J; junction bases left unmatched: 19. Per germline, CDR1 MDHEN and CDR2 SYDVKM. CDR3 size: 17 residues. The CDR3 loop is CASSHSTGLGSLGTQYF. CDR3 DNA: TGTGCCAGCAGTCATTCGACAGGGCTCGGGTCCTTAGGGACCCAGTACTTC. Supplemented by reference TRBV28 and TRBJ2-5, the full variable domain reads DVKVTQSSRYLVKRTGEKVFLECVQDMDHENMFWYRQDPGLGLRLIYFSYDVKMKEKGDIPEGYSVSREKKERFSLILESASTNQTSMYLCASSHSTGLGSLGTQYFGPGTRLLVL.

The chain links TRBV15 to TRBJ1-2; no definite D call. CDR1 LNHNV and CDR2 YYDKDF come from the germline V gene (reference sequence). Trimming stripped 0 bases from V and 8 bases from J, with 7 bases between. The CDR3 consists of 12 residues. In nucleotides, the CDR3 is TGTGCCACCAGCAGAGATCGTCGAGGCTACACCTTC. It translates to CATSRDRRGYTF.

The chain recombines TRBV11-3 with TRBJ2-1, with 12 bases aligning to TRBD2. Germline values: CDR1 SGHNT, CDR2 YENEEA. J was trimmed by 8 bases and V by 1 base; bases with no gene match: 9. This CDR3 has 17 amino acids. In DNA, the CDR3 is TGTGCCAGCAGCTTAGGCCAGACTAGCGGGAGCGTACATGAGCAGTTCTTC. This gives the protein CASSLGQTSGSVHEQFF.

This clone was detected only once. The chain uses TRBV5-1 and TRBJ2-3, with 9 bases identical to TRBD1. Germline V CDR1 and CDR2: SGHRS, YFSETQ. The V gene end was trimmed by 0 bases and the J gene end by 2 bases; junction bases not matched to a gene: 4. CDR3 length: 16 amino acids. The CDR3 region has the DNA TGCGCCAGCAGCTTGGAAGGGACAGGGTACACAGATACGCAGTATTTT. The encoded protein is CASSLEGTGYTDTQYF.

In the case of this clone: The same CDR3 also results from other DNA sequences found in this sample. The chain joins TRBV29-1 to TRBJ1-3; D is undetermined. This CDR3 has 11 residues. Germline V CDR1 and CDR2: SQVTM, ANQGSEA. Trimming cost V 4 bases and J 7 bases, with 8 bases left between them. The CDR3 nucleotides are TGCAGCGTTGTTTCGGGGAACACCATATATTTT. Amino acid sequence: CSVVSGNTIYF.

The V gene is TRBV5-4, the J gene TRBJ1-1; a weak D match, TRBD1 (6 bases). This CDR3 spans 16 amino acids. The germline V gene encodes CDR1 SGHNT and CDR2 YYREEE (reference sequence). The V and J ends lost 0 bases and 6 bases respectively, with 18 bases between them. CDR3 loop: CASSLANTGAWPEAFF. In DNA, the CDR3 is TGTGCCAGCAGCTTGGCCAATACGGGGGCATGGCCTGAAGCTTTCTTT.

This chain joins TRBV7-8 and TRBJ1-3, with a tentative D call TRBD1 (5 bases). Trimming stripped 2 bases from V and 4 bases from J, with 9 bases between. The CDR3 loop spans 14 amino acids. The germline CDR1 and CDR2 sequences are SGHVS and FQNEAQ. The DNA of the CDR3 is TGTGCCAGCAGCTTATTTTCAGGGGGAAACACCATATATTTT. Translated: CASSLFSGGNTIYF.

The gene calls are TRBV11-3 and TRBJ2-7; D assignment may be TRBD1 or TRBD2 (6 bases each). The CDR3 is 20 amino acids. V shed 5 bases and J shed 2 bases, with 31 bases lying between them. Germline V lookup: CDR1 SGHNT, CDR2 YENEEA. CDR3 region: CASSTRGWGVTIDRTYEQYF. The CDR3 bases are TGTGCCAGCAGCACAAGGGGTTGGGGGGTAACAATCGACAGGACCTACGAGCAGTACTTC.

CDR3 nucleotide sequence: TGTGCCAGCAGCCAATTTGGGCTCTACGAGCAGTACTTC. This translates into CASSQFGLYEQYF. This chain uses TRBV16 with TRBJ2-7; D unresolved. The CDR3 is made up of 13 amino acids. Germline V gene lookup returns CDR1 KGHSY and CDR2 FQNENV. V shed 1 base and J shed 3 bases, with 7 bases lying between them. The full variable domain, rest sourced from reference TRBV16 and TRBJ2-7, is GEEVAQTPKHLVRGEGQKAKLYCAPIKGHSYVFWYQQVLKNEFKFLISFQNENVFDETGMPKERFSAKCLPNSPCSLEIQATKLEDSAVYFCASSQFGLYEQYFGPGTRLTVT.

The chain couples TRBV28 to TRBJ2-7, with D possibly matching TRBD1 (5 bases). This CDR3 is 12 amino acids long. CDR1 and CDR2 (germline): MDHEN, SYDVKM. Trimming took off 6 bases at V and 3 bases at J, with 9 bases between the two ends. CDR3 bases: TGTGCCAGCAGGGGGCGACGCTACGAGCAGTACTTC. This encodes CASRGRRYEQYF.